These 22 T cell receptor beta chains came from one sample sequenced in a study of beta chain features in type 1 diabetes. Reverse transcribing all isolated RNA meant expressed TCRB transcripts were sequenced. Profiling relied on immunoSEQ multiplex PCR, and the TCRdb table lists in-frame clones only, not all of them. The repertoire holds about 470,000 clones, with approximately 30% as singletons. What was sequenced was naive CD4+ T cells from blood. The receptors stem from a man aged 18 to 35 in good health.

The rearrangement joins TRBV18 to TRBJ2-5; 10 nucleotides align to TRBD2. Per the germline V gene, CDR1 is KGHSH and CDR2 is LQKENI. The CDR3 runs 14 residues. Losses at the gene ends were 8 bases for V and 4 bases for J; bases not matched to a gene: 7. The CDR3 here is CASQAGLAVETQYF. DNA of the CDR3: TGTGCCAGCCAAGCCGGACTAGCGGTAGAGACCCAGTACTTC.

With respect to this clone: This sample includes further DNA sequences coding for the same CDR3. The V call is TRBV10-3, the J call TRBJ2-7, with no clear D. CDR1 is ENHRY, CDR2 SYGVKD, per germline. The length of the CDR3 is 12 residues. Deletions cut 0 bases from V and 4 bases from J, with 4 bases between. CDR3 sequence: CAISESTYEQYF. The CDR3 region has the DNA TGTGCCATCAGTGAGTCGACGTACGAGCAGTACTTC.

The chain uses TRBV4-3 and TRBJ2-2, with TRBD1 matching 7 bases. The CDR3 extends over 16 amino acids. V was pared by 0 bases and J by 2 bases, with 3 bases of the junction left unmatched. From germline, CDR1 is LGHNA and CDR2 YSLEER. CDR3 sequence reads: CASSQEGTVNTGELFF. CDR3 DNA sequence: TGCGCCAGCAGCCAAGAAGGGACAGTCAACACCGGGGAGCTGTTTTTT.

This clone was seen only a few times. The chain is built from TRBV9 and TRBJ2-1; the D gene is possibly TRBD1 (5 bases). Germline V gene sequence: CDR1 SGDLS, CDR2 YYNGEE. The ends were cut back, 0 bases at V and 2 bases at J, with 9 bases in the middle. The CDR3 totals 15 residues. In DNA form, the CDR3 reads TGTGCCAGCAGCGTAGCGGCAGGGCCCTACAATGAGCAGTTCTTC. It yields the protein CASSVAAGPYNEQFF.

The chain recombines TRBV29-1 with TRBJ1-4; 9 bases match TRBD1. The germline gives CDR1 SQVTM, CDR2 ANQGSEA. Losses at the gene ends were 7 bases for V and 8 bases for J; bases not matched to a gene: 8. The CDR3 length is 13 residues. In DNA, the CDR3 is TGCAGCGCCGGTGGGGACAGGGCCGAAAAACTGTTTTTT. Its translation: CSAGGDRAEKLFF.

The chain is built from TRBV25-1 and TRBJ2-1, with TRBD2 matching 7 bases. Germline CDR1 and CDR2: MGHDK and SYGVNS. V lost 4 bases and J lost 7; bases outside the gene matches: 13. This CDR3 comprises 16 residues. The CDR3 region is CASSGVRGGPVNEQFF. The CDR3 coding sequence is TGTGCCAGCAGTGGTGTACGGGGAGGGCCTGTAAATGAGCAGTTCTTC.

This clone was observed a few times. The chain combines TRBV9 with TRBJ2-3; 13 nucleotides agree with TRBD2. Germline loops: CDR1 SGDLS, CDR2 YYNGEE. J was trimmed by 5 bases and V by 4 bases; bases with no gene match: 1. CDR3 length: 14 residues. The CDR3 coding sequence is TGTGCCAGCAGCCGGACTAGCGGGAGAGATACGCAGTATTTT. Translation: CASSRTSGRDTQYF. Full variable domain (outside the CDR3, taken from reference TRBV9 and TRBJ2-3): DSGVTQTPKHLITATGQRVTLRCSPRSGDLSVYWYQQSLDQGLQFLIQYYNGEERAKGNILERFSAQQFPDLHSELNLSSLELGDSALYFCASSRTSGRDTQYFGPGTRLTVL.

The sample holds a few counts of this clone. The gene calls are TRBV7-9 and TRBJ2-7; unclear D gene. The CDR3 loop spans 15 amino acids. CDR1 is SEHNR, CDR2 FQNEAQ, per germline (reference sequence). The V and J ends lost 5 bases and 2 bases respectively, with 16 bases between them. In DNA form, the CDR3 reads TGTGCCAGCAGCGCCAGCCGTGTTAGAACCTACGAGCAGTACTTC. Amino acids: CASSASRVRTYEQYF.

The chain employs TRBV4-1 and TRBJ2-5, with TRBD1 identical over 8 bases. Germline V gene sequence: CDR1 MGHRA, CDR2 YSYEKL. Trimming cost V 4 bases and J 5 bases; bases outside gene matches: 12. This CDR3 is built from 16 residues. The CDR3 DNA reads TGCGCCAGCAGCCCTTTAGGACAGGGACGGGAGGAGACCCAGTACTTC. This translates into CASSPLGQGREETQYF.

This clone was seen a handful of times. This rearrangement joins TRBV29-1 to TRBJ2-1; 8 bases are shared with TRBD2. Germline V gene data show CDR1 as SQVTM and CDR2 as ANQGSEA. J gave up 3 bases and V 3 bases, and 10 bases lay outside the gene matches. The length of the CDR3 is 16 residues. The CDR3 loop reads CSVEGVSGIGYNEQFF. In DNA form, the CDR3 reads TGCAGCGTTGAGGGGGTTAGCGGGATAGGCTACAATGAGCAGTTCTTC.

This clone showed up just a few times. The V and J genes are TRBV5-4 and TRBJ2-3; the D gene could be TRBD1 or TRBD2 (5 bases each). Trimming stripped 0 bases from V and 0 bases from J, with 11 bases between. CDR3 length: 16 residues. The V gene's germline CDR1 is SGHNT and CDR2 YYREEE (reference sequence). CDR3 in amino acids: CASSLARGTSTDTQYF. In DNA form, the CDR3 reads TGTGCCAGCAGCTTGGCCCGGGGCACAAGCACAGATACGCAGTATTTT. The whole variable domain, remainder taken from reference TRBV5-4 and TRBJ2-3, is ETGVTQSPTHLIKTRGQQVTLRCSSQSGHNTVSWYQQALGQGPQFIFQYYREEENGRGNFPPRFSGLQFPNYSSELNVNALELDDSALYLCASSLARGTSTDTQYFGPGTRLTVL.

J is TRBJ2-1 and V is TRBV29-1; D is uncertain. The CDR3 loop spans 12 amino acids. V was pared by 7 bases and J by 3 bases, with 10 bases between. The germline gives CDR1 SQVTM, CDR2 ANQGSEA. The CDR3 sequence is CSGRLSYNEQFF. The CDR3 nucleotides are TGCAGCGGAAGACTGAGCTACAATGAGCAGTTCTTC.

The chain links TRBV29-1 to TRBJ2-7; perhaps TRBD1 as D (5 bases). V was trimmed by 6 bases and J by 6 bases, leaving 15 bases between them. The germline V gene has CDR1 SQVTM and CDR2 ANQGSEA. The CDR3 is made up of 12 amino acids. The CDR3 loop is CSVRVQGSEQYF. The DNA of the CDR3 is TGCAGCGTCCGGGTCCAGGGAAGCGAGCAGTACTTC.

J is TRBJ1-5 and V is TRBV10-3; D call uncertain. The CDR3 has 12 residues. The germline V and J ends were trimmed by 8 bases and 6 bases, with 11 bases remaining between them. CDR1 is ENHRY and CDR2 is SYGVKD in the germline V gene. The CDR3 region has the DNA TGTGCCATCCGAGCGGCTGGTCAGCCCCAGCATTTT. Amino acid sequence: CAIRAAGQPQHF.

The chain couples TRBV2 to TRBJ2-1; no clear D gene. There are 15 residues in the CDR3. The V gene lost 3 bases and the J gene lost 0 bases, with 9 bases spanning the gap. Germline values: CDR1 SNHLY, CDR2 FYNNEI. CDR3 protein: CASSDQMPSYNEQFF. The CDR3 bases are TGTGCCAGCAGTGATCAGATGCCCTCCTACAATGAGCAGTTCTTC.

This clone appeared a few times. V and J are TRBV6-5 and TRBJ2-7; unclear D gene. Per germline, CDR1 MNHEY and CDR2 SVGAGI. The length of the CDR3 is 14 residues. V shed 0 bases and J shed 2 bases, with 8 bases lying between them. For the CDR3, the DNA is TGTGCCAGCAGTTACTCGCGCCGGGCCTACGAGCAGTACTTC. It codes for CASSYSRRAYEQYF.

As regards this clone: At the DNA level, this CDR3 is encoded by other sequences in the same sample as well. The V call is TRBV29-1, the J call TRBJ2-7; D may be TRBD1 (5 bases). This CDR3 has 12 residues. Germline-derived CDR1 and CDR2 are SQVTM and ANQGSEA. Trimming left V 4 bases short and J 3 bases short, with 10 bases between. CDR3 DNA sequence: TGCAGCGTTGTAAGGGGTGACTACGAGCAGTACTTC. It specifies CSVVRGDYEQYF.

This clone appeared a few times. The chain combines TRBV7-8 with TRBJ2-3; D unresolved. Per the germline V gene, CDR1 is SGHVS and CDR2 is FQNEAQ. Trimming removed 3 bases at V and 4 bases at J, with 5 bases between. The CDR3 spans 12 residues. Here the CDR3 DNA reads TGTGCCAGCAGCTTTGTCGCAGATACGCAGTATTTT. Translating gives CASSFVADTQYF.

The chain recombines TRBV11-2 with TRBJ2-7; D remains unclear. V lost 0 bases, J lost 3 bases, and 9 bases lay in between. CDR1 is SGHAT and CDR2 is FQNNGV in the germline V gene. The CDR3 covers 14 residues. In nucleotides, the CDR3 is TGTGCCAGCAGCTTAGATTCGGAAGGCTACGAGCAGTACTTC. This sequence encodes CASSLDSEGYEQYF.

The sample holds a few counts of this clone. The V call is TRBV6-1, the J call TRBJ2-3, with D perhaps matching TRBD2 (5 bases). The V gene lost 4 bases and the J gene lost 2 bases, with 7 bases spanning the gap. The germline CDR1 and CDR2 sequences are MNHNS and SASEGT. The CDR3 loop spans 13 amino acids. CDR3 residues: CASSVRDTDTQYF. CDR3 nucleotide sequence: TGTGCCAGCAGTGTGAGGGACACAGATACGCAGTATTTT.

The chain carries TRBV7-8 and TRBJ2-5; the D is unclear. V lost 1 base, J lost 3 bases, and 12 bases lay in between. Germline-derived CDR1 and CDR2 are SGHVS and FQNEAQ. CDR3 length: 15 amino acids. The CDR3 reads CASSLGIGREETQYF. The CDR3 bases are TGTGCCAGCAGCTTAGGGATCGGAAGGGAAGAGACCCAGTACTTC.

The chain employs TRBV20-1 and TRBJ2-5, with D hard to call. V gave up 5 bases and J gave up 4 bases, with 8 bases separating them. CDR1 DFQATT and CDR2 SNEGSKA come from the germline V gene (reference sequence). The CDR3 consists of 11 residues. CDR3 amino acids: CSAHYTETQYF. In DNA form, the CDR3 reads TGCAGTGCTCATTATACAGAGACCCAGTACTTC.